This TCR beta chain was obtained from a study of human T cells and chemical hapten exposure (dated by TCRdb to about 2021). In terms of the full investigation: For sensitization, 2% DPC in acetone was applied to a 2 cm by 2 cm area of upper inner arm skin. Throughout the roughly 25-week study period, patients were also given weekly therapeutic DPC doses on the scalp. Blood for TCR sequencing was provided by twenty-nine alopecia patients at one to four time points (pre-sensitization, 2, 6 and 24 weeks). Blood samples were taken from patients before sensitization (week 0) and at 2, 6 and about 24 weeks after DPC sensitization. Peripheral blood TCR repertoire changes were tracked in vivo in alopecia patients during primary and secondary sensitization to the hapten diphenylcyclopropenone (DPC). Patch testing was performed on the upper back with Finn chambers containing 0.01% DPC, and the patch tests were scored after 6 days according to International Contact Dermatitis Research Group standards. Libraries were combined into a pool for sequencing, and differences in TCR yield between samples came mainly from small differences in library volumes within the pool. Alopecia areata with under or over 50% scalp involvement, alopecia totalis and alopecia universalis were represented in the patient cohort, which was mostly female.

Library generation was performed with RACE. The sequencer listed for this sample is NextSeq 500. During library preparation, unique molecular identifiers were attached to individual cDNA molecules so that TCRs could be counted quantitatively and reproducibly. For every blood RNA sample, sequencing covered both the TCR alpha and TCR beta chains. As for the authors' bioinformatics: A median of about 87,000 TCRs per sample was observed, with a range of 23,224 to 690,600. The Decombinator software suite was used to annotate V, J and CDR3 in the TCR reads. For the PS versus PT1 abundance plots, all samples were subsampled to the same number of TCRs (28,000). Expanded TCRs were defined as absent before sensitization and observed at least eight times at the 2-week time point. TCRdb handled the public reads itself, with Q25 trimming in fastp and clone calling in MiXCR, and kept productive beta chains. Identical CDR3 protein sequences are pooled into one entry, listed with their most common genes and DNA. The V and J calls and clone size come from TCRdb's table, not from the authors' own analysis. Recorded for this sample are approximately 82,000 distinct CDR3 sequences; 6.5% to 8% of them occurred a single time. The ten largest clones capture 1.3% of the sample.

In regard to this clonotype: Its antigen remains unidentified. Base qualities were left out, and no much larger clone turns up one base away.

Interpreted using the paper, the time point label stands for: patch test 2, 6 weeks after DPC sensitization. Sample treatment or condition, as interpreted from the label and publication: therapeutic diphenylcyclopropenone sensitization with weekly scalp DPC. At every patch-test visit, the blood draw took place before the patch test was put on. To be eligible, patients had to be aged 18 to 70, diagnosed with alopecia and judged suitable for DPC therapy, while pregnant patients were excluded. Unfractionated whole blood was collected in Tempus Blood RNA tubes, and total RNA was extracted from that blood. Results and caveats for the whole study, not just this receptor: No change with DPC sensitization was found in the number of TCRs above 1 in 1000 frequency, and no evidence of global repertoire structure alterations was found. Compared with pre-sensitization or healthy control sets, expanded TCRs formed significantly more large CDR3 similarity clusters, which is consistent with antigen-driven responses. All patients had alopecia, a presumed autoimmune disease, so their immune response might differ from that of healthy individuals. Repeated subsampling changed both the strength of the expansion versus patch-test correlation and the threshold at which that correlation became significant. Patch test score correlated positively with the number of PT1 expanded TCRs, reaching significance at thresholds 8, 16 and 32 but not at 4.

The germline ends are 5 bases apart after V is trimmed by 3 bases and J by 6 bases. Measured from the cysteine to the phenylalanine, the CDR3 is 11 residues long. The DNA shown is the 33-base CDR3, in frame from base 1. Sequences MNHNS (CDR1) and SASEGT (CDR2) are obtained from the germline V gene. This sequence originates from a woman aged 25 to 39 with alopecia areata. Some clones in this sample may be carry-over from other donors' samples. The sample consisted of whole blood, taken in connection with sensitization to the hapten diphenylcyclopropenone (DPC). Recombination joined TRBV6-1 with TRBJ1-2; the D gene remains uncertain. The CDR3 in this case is CASSDWNGYTF. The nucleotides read TGTGCCAGCAGTGACTGGAATGGCTACACCTTC.